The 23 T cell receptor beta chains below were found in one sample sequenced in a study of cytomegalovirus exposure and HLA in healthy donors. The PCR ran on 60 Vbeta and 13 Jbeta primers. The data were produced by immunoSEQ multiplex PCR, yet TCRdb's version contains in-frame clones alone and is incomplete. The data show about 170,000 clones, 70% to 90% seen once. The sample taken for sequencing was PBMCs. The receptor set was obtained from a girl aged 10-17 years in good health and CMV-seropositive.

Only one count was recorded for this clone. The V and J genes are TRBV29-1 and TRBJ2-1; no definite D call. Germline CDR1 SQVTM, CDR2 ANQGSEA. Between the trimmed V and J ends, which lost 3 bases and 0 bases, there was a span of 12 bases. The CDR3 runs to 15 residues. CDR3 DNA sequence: TGCAGCGTTGAGACGACACCGAGCTCCTACAATGAGCAGTTCTTC. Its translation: CSVETTPSSYNEQFF.

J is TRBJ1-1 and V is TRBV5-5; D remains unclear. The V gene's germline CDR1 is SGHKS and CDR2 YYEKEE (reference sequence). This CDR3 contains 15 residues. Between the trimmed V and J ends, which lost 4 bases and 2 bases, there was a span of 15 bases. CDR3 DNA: TGTGCCAGCAGCGCCCACCGGGTTCCAAACACTGAAGCTTTCTTT. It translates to CASSAHRVPNTEAFF.

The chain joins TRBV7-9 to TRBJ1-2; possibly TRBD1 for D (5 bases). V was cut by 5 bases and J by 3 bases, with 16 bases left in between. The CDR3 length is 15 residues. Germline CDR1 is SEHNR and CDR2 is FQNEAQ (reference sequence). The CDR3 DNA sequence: TGTGCCAGCAGCCCTACAGGATCCAGAGACTATGGCTACACCTTC. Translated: CASSPTGSRDYGYTF.

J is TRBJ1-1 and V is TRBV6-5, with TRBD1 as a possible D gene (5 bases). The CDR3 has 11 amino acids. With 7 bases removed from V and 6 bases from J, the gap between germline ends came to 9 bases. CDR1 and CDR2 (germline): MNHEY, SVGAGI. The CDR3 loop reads CASNRGAEAFF. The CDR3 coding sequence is TGTGCCAGCAATAGGGGCGCTGAAGCTTTCTTT.

The CDR3: CATSAHRVSDAEAFF. The CDR3 nucleotides are TGTGCCACCAGCGCGCACAGGGTTAGTGATGCTGAAGCTTTCTTT. J is TRBJ1-1 and V is TRBV15; maybe TRBD1 (6 bases). The CDR3 contains 15 residues. V was trimmed by 5 bases and J by 6 bases, leaving 19 bases between them. In germline, CDR1 is LNHNV, CDR2 YYDKDF (reference sequence).

CDR3 amino acids: CASSFRGYNQPQHF. The CDR3 nucleotides read TGTGCCAGCAGTTTCCGCGGATACAATCAGCCCCAGCATTTT. The chain carries TRBV28 and TRBJ1-5; D uncertain. The CDR3 runs 14 residues. The germline V gene encodes CDR1 MDHEN and CDR2 SYDVKM. V was clipped by 3 bases and J by 3 bases, with 9 bases between them.

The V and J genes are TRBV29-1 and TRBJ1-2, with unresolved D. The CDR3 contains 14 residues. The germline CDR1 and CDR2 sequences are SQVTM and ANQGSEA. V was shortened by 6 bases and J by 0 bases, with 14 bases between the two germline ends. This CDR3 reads CSVAGSAANYGYTF. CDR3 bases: TGCAGCGTCGCCGGGTCGGCGGCTAACTATGGCTACACCTTC.

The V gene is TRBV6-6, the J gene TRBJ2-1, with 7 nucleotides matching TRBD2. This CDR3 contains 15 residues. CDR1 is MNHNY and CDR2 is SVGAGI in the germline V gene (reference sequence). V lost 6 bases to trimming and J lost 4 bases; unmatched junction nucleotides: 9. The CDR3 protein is CASSPVDGGYNEQFF. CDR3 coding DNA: TGTGCCAGCAGCCCTGTGGACGGGGGGTACAATGAGCAGTTCTTC.

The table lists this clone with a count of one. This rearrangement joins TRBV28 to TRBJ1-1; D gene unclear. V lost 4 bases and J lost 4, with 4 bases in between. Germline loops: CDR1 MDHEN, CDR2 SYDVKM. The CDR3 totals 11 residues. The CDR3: CASSSGTEAFF. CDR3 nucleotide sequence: TGTGCCAGCAGTTCCGGCACTGAAGCTTTCTTT.

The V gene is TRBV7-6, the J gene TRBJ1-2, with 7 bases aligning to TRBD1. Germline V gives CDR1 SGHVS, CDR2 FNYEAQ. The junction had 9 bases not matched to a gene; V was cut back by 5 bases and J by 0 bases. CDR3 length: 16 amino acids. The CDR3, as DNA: TGTGCCAGCAGCCCAAGGACAGGACGCCCTAACTATGGCTACACCTTC. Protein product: CASSPRTGRPNYGYTF.

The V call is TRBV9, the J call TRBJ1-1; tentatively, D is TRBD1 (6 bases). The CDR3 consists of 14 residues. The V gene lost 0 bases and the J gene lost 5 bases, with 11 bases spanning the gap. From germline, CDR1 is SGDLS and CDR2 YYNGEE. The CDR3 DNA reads TGTGCCAGCAGCGTAGGACCCGACAGGACTGAAGCTTTCTTT. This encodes CASSVGPDRTEAFF.

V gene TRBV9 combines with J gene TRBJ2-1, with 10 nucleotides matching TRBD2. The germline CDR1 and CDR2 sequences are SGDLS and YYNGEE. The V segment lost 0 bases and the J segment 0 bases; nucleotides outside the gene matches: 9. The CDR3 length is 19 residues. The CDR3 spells CASSVVASGGQSSYNEQFF. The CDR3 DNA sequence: TGTGCCAGCAGCGTAGTGGCTAGCGGGGGACAAAGCTCCTACAATGAGCAGTTCTTC.

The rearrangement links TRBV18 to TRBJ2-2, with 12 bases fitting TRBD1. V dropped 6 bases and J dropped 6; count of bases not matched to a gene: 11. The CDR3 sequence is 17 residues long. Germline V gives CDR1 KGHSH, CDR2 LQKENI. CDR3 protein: CASSGTGGEAVPGELFF. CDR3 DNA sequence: TGTGCCAGCTCGGGGACAGGGGGCGAGGCGGTCCCCGGGGAGCTGTTTTTT.

The CDR3 DNA reads TGCGCCAGCAGCCAAGCCTGGACTAGCGGGGGATCTAGGAGGAATACGCAGTATTTT. This gives the protein CASSQAWTSGGSRRNTQYF. The chain recombines TRBV4-1 with TRBJ2-3; 13 positions agree with TRBD2. The V gene end was trimmed by 1 base and the J gene end by 7 bases; junction bases not matched to a gene: 14. Germline CDR1 MGHRA, CDR2 YSYEKL. The CDR3 spans 19 residues.

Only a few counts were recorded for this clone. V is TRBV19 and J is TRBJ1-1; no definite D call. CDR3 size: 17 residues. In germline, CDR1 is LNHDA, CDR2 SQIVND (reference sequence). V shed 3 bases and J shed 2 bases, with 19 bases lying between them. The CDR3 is CASSIYQASPLNTEAFF. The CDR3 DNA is TGTGCCAGTAGTATTTACCAGGCCTCTCCTCTCAACACTGAAGCTTTCTTT.

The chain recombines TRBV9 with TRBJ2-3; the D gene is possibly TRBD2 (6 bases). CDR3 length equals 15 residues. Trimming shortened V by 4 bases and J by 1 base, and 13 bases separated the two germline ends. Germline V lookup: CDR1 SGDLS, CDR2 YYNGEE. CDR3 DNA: TGTGCCAGCAGCATCCGGGGAGGTGGCACAGATACGCAGTATTTT. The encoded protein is CASSIRGGGTDTQYF.

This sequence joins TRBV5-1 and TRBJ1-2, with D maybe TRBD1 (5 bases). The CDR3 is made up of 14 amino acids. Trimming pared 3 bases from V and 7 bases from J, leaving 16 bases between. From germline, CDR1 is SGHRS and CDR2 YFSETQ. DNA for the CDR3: TGCGCCAGCAGCTCAGGCGGGACCGGACCTGGCTACACCTTC. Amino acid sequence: CASSSGGTGPGYTF.

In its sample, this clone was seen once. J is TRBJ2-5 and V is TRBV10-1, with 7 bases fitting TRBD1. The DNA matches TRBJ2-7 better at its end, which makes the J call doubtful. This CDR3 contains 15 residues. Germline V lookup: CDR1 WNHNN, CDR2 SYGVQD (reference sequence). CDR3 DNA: TGCGCCAGCAGTGATGGCGACAGGGTACCCTACGAGCAGTACTTC. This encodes CASSDGDRVPYEQYF.

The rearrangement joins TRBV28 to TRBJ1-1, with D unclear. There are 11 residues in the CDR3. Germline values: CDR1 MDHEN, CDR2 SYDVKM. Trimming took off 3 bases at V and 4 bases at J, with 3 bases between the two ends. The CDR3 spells CASSFSTEAFF. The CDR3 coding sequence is TGTGCCAGCAGTTTCAGCACTGAAGCTTTCTTT.

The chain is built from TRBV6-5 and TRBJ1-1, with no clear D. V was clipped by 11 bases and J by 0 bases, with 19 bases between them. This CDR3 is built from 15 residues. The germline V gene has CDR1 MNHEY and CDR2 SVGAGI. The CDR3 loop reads CASLPRHAMNTEAFF. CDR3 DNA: TGTGCCTCACTCCCCCGACATGCAATGAACACTGAAGCTTTCTTT.

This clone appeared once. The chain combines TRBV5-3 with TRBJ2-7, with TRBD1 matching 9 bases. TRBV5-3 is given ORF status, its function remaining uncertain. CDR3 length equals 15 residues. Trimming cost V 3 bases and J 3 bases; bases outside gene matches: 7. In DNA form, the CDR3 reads TGTGCCAGAAGCTCCCTAGACAGGGGGAACTACGAGCAGTACTTC. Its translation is CARSSLDRGNYEQYF.

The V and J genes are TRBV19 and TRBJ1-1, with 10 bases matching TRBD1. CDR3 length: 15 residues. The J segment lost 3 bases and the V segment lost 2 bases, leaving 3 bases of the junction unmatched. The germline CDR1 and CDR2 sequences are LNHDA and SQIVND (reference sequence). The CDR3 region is CASSIPGQGHTEAFF. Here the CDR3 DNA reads TGTGCCAGTAGTATACCGGGACAGGGGCACACTGAAGCTTTCTTT. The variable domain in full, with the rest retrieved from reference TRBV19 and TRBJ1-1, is DGGITQSPKYLFRKEGQNVTLSCEQNLNHDAMYWYRQDPGQGLRLIYYSQIVNDFQKGDIAEGYSVSREKKESFPLTVTSAQKNPTAFYLCASSIPGQGHTEAFFGQGTRLTVV.

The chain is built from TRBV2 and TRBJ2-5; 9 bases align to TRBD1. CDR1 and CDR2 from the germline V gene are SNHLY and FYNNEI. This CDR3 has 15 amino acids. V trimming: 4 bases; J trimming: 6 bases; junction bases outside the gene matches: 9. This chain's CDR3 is CASSADRGARQTQYF. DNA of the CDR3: TGTGCCAGCAGTGCGGACAGGGGAGCTCGTCAGACCCAGTACTTC.